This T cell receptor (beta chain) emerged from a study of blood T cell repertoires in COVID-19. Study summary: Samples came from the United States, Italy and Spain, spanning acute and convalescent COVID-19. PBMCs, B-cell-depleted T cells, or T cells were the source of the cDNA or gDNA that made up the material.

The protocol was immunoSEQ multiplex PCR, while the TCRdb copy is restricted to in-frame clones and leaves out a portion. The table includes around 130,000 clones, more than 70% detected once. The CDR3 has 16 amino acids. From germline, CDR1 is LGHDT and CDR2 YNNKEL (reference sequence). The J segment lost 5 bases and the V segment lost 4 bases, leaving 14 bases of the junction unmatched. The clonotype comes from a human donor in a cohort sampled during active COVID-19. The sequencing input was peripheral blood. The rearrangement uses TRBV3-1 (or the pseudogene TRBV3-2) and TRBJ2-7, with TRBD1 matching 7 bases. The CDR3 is CASSPIQTGYGHEQYF. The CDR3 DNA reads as TGTGCCAGCAGCCCAATACAGACAGGGTACGGCCACGAGCAGTACTTC.